Sequencing of this T cell receptor beta chain was carried out in a study of cytomegalovirus exposure and HLA in healthy donors (dated by TCRdb to the late 2010s). For context, the study as a whole: An earlier analysis of under 600 of the donors reported approximately 300 Gb of sequence data and some 120 million unique TCR beta sequences from 150 million to 200 million T cells. Donor age, sex, ethnicity and CMV serostatus were compiled alongside the repertoire data. Five DR-DQ haplotypes were treated as single units for association and clustering because of strong linkage in the cohort. Both class I and class II loci were covered by HLA typing, at four-digit resolution. All discovery cohort repertoires had been generated on a single sequencing platform. An early release that covered some 640 HLA-typed donors contained approximately 320 gigabases of sequencing data and roughly 84 million unique TCR sequences. Typing coverage varied by locus: roughly 629-640 donors for A, B, C, DRB1 and DQB1; approximately 560 for DQA1; over 600 for DPA1; 450 to 480 for DPB1. Among the approximately 400 genotyped donors, around 81% belonged to the genetic ancestry cluster associated with self-reported Caucasian donors. A later analysis re-analyzed previously published TCR beta repertoires from roughly 600 donors and added high-resolution HLA genotyping to study TCR occurrence patterns. The later analysis used no new phenotypic data to find candidate immune exposures, relying instead on TCR beta sequences and their occurrence across donors. The study was designed to test whether signatures of past pathogen exposure could be identified by cataloging public T cell receptors. In a later genetic analysis, genome-wide SNP genotypes for about 65% of the 666 donors were used, and that subset was treated as a discovery cohort. To predict cytomegalovirus infection status, the study brought together high-throughput TCR immunosequencing, statistical association of individual TCRs with disease status, and machine learning. In addition to the first cohort of 666 subjects, a separate validation cohort of about 120 different subjects was used. To decide whether each TCR beta V gene segment behaved as functional or pseudogenic, an earlier analysis of fewer than 750 of the donors relied on high-throughput TCR beta sequencing. Among about 390 genotyped donors of the cohort, an average of approximately 240,000 unique TCR beta nucleotide sequences were sequenced per donor, about a sixth of them non-productive. The T cell repertoires of under 700 subjects were profiled by immunosequencing and related to cytomegalovirus serostatus.

To prepare the library, the immunoSEQ multiplex PCR assay was applied. For the multiplex PCR, a mixture combining 60 forward primers for TCR Vbeta segments and 13 reverse primers for TCR Jbeta segments was used. The CDR3 region of rearranged TCR beta genes was amplified from genomic DNA with a multiplex PCR assay. On the Illumina HiSeq System, the amplified TCR beta libraries were sequenced as 87-base-pair reads. The authors' pipeline ran thus. Across the 640 or so repertoires, a later analysis counted 80 million or so unique TCR beta chains, around 11 million of which were shared by at least two donors. A nearest-neighbor algorithm error-corrected the raw reads and collapsed the reads into unique sequences, merging closely related sequences to remove PCR and sequencing errors. Alignment of CDR3 sequences to IMGT reference sequences was used to assign V, D and J gene segments. Each retained sequence needed at least a six-nucleotide match to both a V gene segment and a J gene segment. Rearrangements were classified as productive when the CDR3 lacked stop codons and remained in frame with V and J, and all other rearrangements were classified as non-productive. CDR3 was defined by IMGT convention, running from the second conserved V-encoded cysteine to the conserved J-encoded phenylalanine. Sequences without an unambiguous match to a single V gene segment were excluded from the earlier analysis of about 640 of the donors. In an earlier analysis of approximately 590 of the donors, a V segment was called functional when productive rearrangements were above 56.7%, and segregating when the standard deviation between donors exceeded 5%. To diagnose cytomegalovirus status from the catalog of TCR beta chain sequences, a statistical classification framework was built. In a later analysis, TCR nucleotide sequences were compared against IMGT/GENE-DB human TR gene sequences so that V and J genes could be assigned. The TCRdist pipeline was used in a later analysis to assign CDR3 sequences and most-parsimonious VDJ recombination scenarios. In a later analysis, each TCR beta chain was defined by its CDR3 amino acid sequence together with its V-gene family, and reads without a unique V-gene family were excluded. As a way to deal with suspected cross-contamination and a sequencing artifact, a later analysis dropped approximately 570 nucleotide sequences that were highly shared and had low generation probability. A later analysis calculated a clonal expansion index for each public chain from normalized within-repertoire ranks of inferred template counts. A later analysis computed generation probabilities with a VDJ recombination model fitted to out-of-frame rearrangements, and checked the results against IGoR. In a later analysis, TCR-TCR, TCR-HLA and TCR-CMV co-occurrence was scored with hypergeometric tests, and a repertoire-size bias correction was applied to TCR pairs. A later analysis estimated false discovery rates by permuting HLA or CMV assignments 20 times. A later analysis grouped co-occurring TCRs with DBSCAN, adding TCRdist sequence similarity when clustering within HLA-allele-positive subsets. For co-occurrence clustering, repertoires with fewer than 30,000 or more than 120,000 public chains were excluded, along with 4 to 6 repertoires with anomalous nucleotide sharing. The clones in this table, taken by TCRdb from immuneACCESS, are in-frame only. Not every clone is retained; where verified, under half of the shortfall comes from an unresolved V gene, and the cause of the rest is unknown. Clone size and V and J calls were adopted from that table, with D and trimming inferred from the DNA. Across this sample there are a few hundred thousand clones, with 70% to 80% seen only once. Together, the top ten hold roughly 15% of the sample.

General conclusions and limits of the study: A few of the identified cytomegalovirus-associated TCR beta chains were confirmed in vitro to be specific for cytomegalovirus antigens. The only immune exposure information available for the cohort was CMV serostatus. Most TCR sequences were seen in very few donors, while some public TCRs were found in many individuals. The classifier was reported to diagnose cytomegalovirus status with high specificity and sensitivity in both the original cohort and the validation cohort. A further reported finding was that TCR beta sequences accurately predicted the HLA-A and HLA-B alleles for most subjects in the first cohort. A later analysis found that most CMV-associated TCR beta chains appeared HLA-restricted, with HLA associations seemingly driven largely by CMV exposure. A later analysis found that HLA-associated TCR beta chains were more clonally expanded and had lower generation probabilities than equally common non-associated chains. In the study, roughly 160 TCR beta chains were listed as associated with cytomegalovirus. In a later analysis, TCR association rates were found to vary across HLA loci, with the most associated TCRs seen for DRB1 alleles and the fewest for HLA-C alleles. In this cohort, only TCR beta chains were sequenced, and detectable features were limited by the absence of alpha or paired-chain data. A cluster of highly shared sequence variants was judged likely to be a technical artifact of the sequencing pipeline. HLA typing was unavailable for some donors at each locus, so association tests used only the typed subset. Broadly in line with IMGT annotations, most TCR beta V segments showed up in productive rearrangements about 90% or about 30% of the time in an earlier analysis of some 590 of the donors. Linkage disequilibrium might explain the correlated functional status among segregating V segments, but an unknown experimental factor could not be excluded. In a later genetic analysis, a missense DCLRE1C variant was associated with V-gene and J-gene trimming of TCR beta chains, and the association was replicated in an independent cohort. According to a later genetic analysis, donors in an Asian-associated ancestry cluster had fewer N-insertions in productive TCRs than the approximately 670-donor mean. In a later analysis, several top co-occurrence clusters were reported to appear linked to parvovirus B19, influenza, CMV and Epstein-Barr virus. Because counts were too low, seventeen rarely observed V segments, including chromosome 9 orphons, were left out of the earlier analysis of approximately 580 of the donors. Sequencing depth was assumed to be roughly uniform across donors in the presence/absence analyses, though that assumption may not hold. Assigning TCR associations to individual alleles was difficult when HLA alleles, especially DR and DQ, strongly co-occurred. The authors suggested that the approach could potentially be generalized to other disease states and immunological phenotypes. Specific HLA alleles were associated with some 15,000 TCR beta sequences at a false discovery rate of 0.05 in a later analysis.

In total, 500 to 700 healthy bone marrow donors made up the cohort. At the time of sampling, every cohort member was nominally healthy, though immune exposures that went unrecorded were likely present. The donor was CMV seronegative and belonged to the group of several hundred seronegative cohort members. A peripheral blood sample was collected from each donor, and TCR beta sequencing was performed on peripheral blood mononuclear cells. Genomic DNA was extracted from the blood cell samples with the Qiagen DNeasy Blood Extraction Kit. Notes on this clone: What this receptor recognizes is not known. Base qualities are not provided; no much larger clone lies one nucleotide away.

The sequence was obtained from a man in his forties in good health and CMV-seronegative. Sequencing was done on a sample of PBMCs.

At the DNA level, the sequence is TGTGCCAGCAGTATGAACAGGGACTATGGCTACACCTTC. It is translated as CASSMNRDYGYTF. The chain couples TRBV27 to TRBJ1-2; the D segment could be TRBD1, given 6 matching bases. The CDR3 contains 13 residues, cysteine and phenylalanine counted. The CDR3 DNA has 39 bases and is translated from base 1. Cut back by 5 bases and 3 bases, the V and J ends lie 10 bases apart. CDR1 is given as MNHEY and CDR2 as SMNVEV, both from the germline V gene (reference sequence).